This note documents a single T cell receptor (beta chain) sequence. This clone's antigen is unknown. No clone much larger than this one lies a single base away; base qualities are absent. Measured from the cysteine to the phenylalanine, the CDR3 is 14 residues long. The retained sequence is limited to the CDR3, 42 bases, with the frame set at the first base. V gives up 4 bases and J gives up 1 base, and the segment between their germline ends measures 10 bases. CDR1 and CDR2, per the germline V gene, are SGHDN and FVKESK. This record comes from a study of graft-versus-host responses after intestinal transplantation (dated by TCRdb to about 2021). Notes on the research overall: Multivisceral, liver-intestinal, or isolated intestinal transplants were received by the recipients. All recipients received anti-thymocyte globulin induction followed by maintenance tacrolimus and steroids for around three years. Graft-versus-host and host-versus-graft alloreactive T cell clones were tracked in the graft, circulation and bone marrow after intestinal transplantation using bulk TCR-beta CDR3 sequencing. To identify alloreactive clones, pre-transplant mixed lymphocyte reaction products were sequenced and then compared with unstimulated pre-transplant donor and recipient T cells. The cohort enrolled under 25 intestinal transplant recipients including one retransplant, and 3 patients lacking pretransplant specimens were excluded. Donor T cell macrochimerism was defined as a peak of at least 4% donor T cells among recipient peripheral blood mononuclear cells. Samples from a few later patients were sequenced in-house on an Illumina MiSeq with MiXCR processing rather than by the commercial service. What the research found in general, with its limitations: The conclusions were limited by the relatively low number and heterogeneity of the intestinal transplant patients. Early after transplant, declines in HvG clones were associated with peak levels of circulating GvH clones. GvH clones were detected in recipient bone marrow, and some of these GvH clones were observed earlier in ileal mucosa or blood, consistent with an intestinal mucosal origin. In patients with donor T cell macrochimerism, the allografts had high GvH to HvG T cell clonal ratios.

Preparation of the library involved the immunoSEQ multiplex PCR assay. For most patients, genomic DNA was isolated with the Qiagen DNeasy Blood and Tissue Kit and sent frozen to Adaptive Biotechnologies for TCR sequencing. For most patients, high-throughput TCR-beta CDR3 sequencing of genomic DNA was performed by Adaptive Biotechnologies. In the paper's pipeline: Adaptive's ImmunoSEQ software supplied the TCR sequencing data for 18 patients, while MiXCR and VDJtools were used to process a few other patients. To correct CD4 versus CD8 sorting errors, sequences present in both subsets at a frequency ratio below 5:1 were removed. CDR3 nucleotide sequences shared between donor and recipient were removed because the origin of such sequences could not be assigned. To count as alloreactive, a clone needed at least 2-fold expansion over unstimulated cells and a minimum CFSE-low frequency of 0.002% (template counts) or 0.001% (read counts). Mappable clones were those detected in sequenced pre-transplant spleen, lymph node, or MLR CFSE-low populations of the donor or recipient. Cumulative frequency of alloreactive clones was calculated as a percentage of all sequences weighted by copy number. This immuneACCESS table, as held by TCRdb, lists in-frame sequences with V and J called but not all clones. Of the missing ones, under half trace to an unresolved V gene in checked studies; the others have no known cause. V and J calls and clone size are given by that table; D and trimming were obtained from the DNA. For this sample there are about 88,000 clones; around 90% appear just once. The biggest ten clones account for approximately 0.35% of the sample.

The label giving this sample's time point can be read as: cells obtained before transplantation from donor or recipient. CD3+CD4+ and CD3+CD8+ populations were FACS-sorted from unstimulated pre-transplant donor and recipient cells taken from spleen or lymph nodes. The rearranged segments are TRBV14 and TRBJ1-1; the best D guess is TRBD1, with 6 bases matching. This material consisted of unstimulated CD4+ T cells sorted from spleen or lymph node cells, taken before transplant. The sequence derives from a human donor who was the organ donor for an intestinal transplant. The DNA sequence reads TGTGCCAGCAGCCTGACGACAGGGAACACTGAAGCTTTCTTT. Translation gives CASSLTTGNTEAFF.